Below, 17 T cell receptor beta chains from the same sample are listed, as sequenced in a study of T cell responses to AZD1222 COVID-19 vaccine. Sequencing used immunoSEQ multiplex PCR; TCRdb keeps in-frame clones, though not all of them. The sample records about 83,000 clones, 80% to 95% being singletons. The starting material was peripheral blood, obtained 28 days after the second AZD1222 dose. Receptors were obtained from an adult who received the AZD1222 COVID-19 vaccine.

This chain joins TRBV3-1 (or the pseudogene TRBV3-2) and TRBJ1-5; possibly TRBD1 for D (5 bases). Germline V gene sequence: CDR1 LGHDT, CDR2 YNNKEL (reference sequence). V dropped 5 bases and J dropped 6 bases, with 8 bases sitting between them. The CDR3 extends over 12 amino acids. The CDR3: CASSEGFQPQHF. The DNA for the CDR3 is TGTGCCAGCAGCGAGGGGTTTCAGCCCCAGCATTTT.

The chain joins TRBV7-2 to TRBJ2-7; the match to TRBD2 covers 8 bases. The CDR3 contains 15 residues. The V segment lost 7 bases and the J segment 2 bases; nucleotides outside the gene matches: 10. Germline CDR1 SGHTA, CDR2 FQGNSA. CDR3 residues: CASTLGGGMTYEQYF. CDR3 coding DNA: TGTGCCAGCACCCTCGGGGGGGGGATGACCTACGAGCAGTACTTC. The entire variable domain, with the rest obtained from reference TRBV7-2 and TRBJ2-7, is as follows: GAGVSQSPSNKVTEKGKDVELRCDPISGHTALYWYRQSLGQGLEFLIYFQGNSAPDKSGLPSDRFSAERTGGSVSTLTIQRTQQEDSAVYLCASTLGGGMTYEQYFGPGTRLTVT.

The V and J genes are TRBV15 and TRBJ1-4, with D hard to call. CDR3 length equals 14 residues. With 1 base removed from V and 8 bases from J, the gap between germline ends came to 11 bases. Germline CDR1 and CDR2: LNHNV and YYDKDF (reference sequence). The CDR3 sequence: CATSRGGGREKLFF. CDR3 sequence (DNA): TGTGCCACCAGCAGAGGTGGAGGTCGGGAAAAACTGTTTTTT.

V is TRBV7-8 and J is TRBJ1-4; 8 bases line up with TRBD1. Germline CDR1 SGHVS, CDR2 FQNEAQ. V was clipped by 4 bases and J by 7 bases; unmatched bases: 5. The CDR3 totals 14 residues. CDR3 protein: CASSSGQGFEKLFF. DNA for the CDR3: TGTGCCAGCAGCTCTGGACAGGGATTTGAAAAACTGTTTTTT. Supplemented by reference TRBV7-8 and TRBJ1-4, the full variable domain reads GAGVSQSPRYKVAKRGQDVALRCDPISGHVSLFWYQQALGQGPEFLTYFQNEAQLDKSGLPSDRFFAERPEGSVSTLKIQRTQQEDSAVYLCASSSGQGFEKLFFGSGTQLSVL.

This clone was observed a few times. This rearrangement joins TRBV6-5 to TRBJ2-7; D is perhaps TRBD1 (6 bases). Germline CDR1 MNHEY, CDR2 SVGAGI. Trimming took 10 bases from V and 6 from J, leaving 25 bases between them. The CDR3 runs 15 residues. The CDR3 loop is CAIRLQGSPDGEQYF. The DNA for the CDR3 is TGTGCCATTCGCCTACAGGGTTCTCCCGATGGCGAGCAGTACTTC.

About this clone: Additional DNA sequences in this sample encode the identical CDR3. V gene TRBV28 combines with J gene TRBJ2-7, with TRBD1 matching 12 bases. CDR3 length: 14 amino acids. Germline CDR1 and CDR2: MDHEN and SYDVKM. V dropped 8 bases and J dropped 4; count of bases not matched to a gene: 6. The CDR3 sequence is CASCGTGGLYEQYF. CDR3 coding DNA: TGTGCCAGCTGCGGGACAGGGGGCTTATACGAGCAGTACTTC.

The rearrangement uses TRBV11-2 and TRBJ2-3; TRBD2 aligns across 7 bases. Germline CDR1 is SGHAT and CDR2 is FQNNGV. The CDR3 is 16 residues long. The V and J ends lost 5 bases and 4 bases, in that order; junction bases with no gene match: 12. The CDR3, as DNA: TGTGCCAGCAGCATTCTAGCGGCTTGGGGCGCAGATACGCAGTATTTT. Translating gives CASSILAAWGADTQYF.

This chain links TRBV6-5 with TRBJ2-3; TRBD2 agrees at 8 bases. The CDR3 consists of 14 residues. V shed 5 bases, J shed 4 bases, and the junction held 5 bases outside the gene matches. The germline gives CDR1 MNHEY, CDR2 SVGAGI. DNA for the CDR3: TGTGCCAGCAGTACGAGCGGGAGATCAGATACGCAGTATTTT. This codes for CASSTSGRSDTQYF.

This chain links TRBV7-9 with TRBJ2-1; D not certain. Per germline, CDR1 SEHNR and CDR2 FQNEAQ (reference sequence). The CDR3 covers 13 residues. V lost 4 bases and J 9 bases, leaving 13 bases between the germline ends. The CDR3 DNA reads as TGTGCCAGCAGCTCTCCTCCCCTGGCTGAGCAGTTCTTC. Encoded protein: CASSSPPLAEQFF.

This chain uses TRBV27 with TRBJ2-1, with TRBD1 matching over 7 bases. This CDR3 has 15 residues. Germline CDR1 reads MNHEY; CDR2 reads SMNVEV (reference sequence). The V gene end was trimmed by 3 bases and the J gene end by 7 bases; junction bases not matched to a gene: 9. The CDR3: CASSFRQGRENEQFF. CDR3 DNA sequence: TGTGCCAGCAGTTTCCGACAGGGAAGGGAGAATGAGCAGTTCTTC.

The rearrangement uses TRBV28 and TRBJ2-7, with 9 bases matching TRBD1. Germline CDR1 reads MDHEN; CDR2 reads SYDVKM. V gave up 5 bases and J gave up 0 bases; unmatched junction bases: 8. The CDR3 contains 16 residues. DNA of the CDR3: TGTGCCAGCAGTGACCGGACAGGGGCTAGCTCCTACGAGCAGTACTTC. Residues: CASSDRTGASSYEQYF.

This chain links TRBV9 with TRBJ2-1; 7 bases are shared with TRBD2. After removal of 0 bases from V and 2 bases from J, the junction contained 5 bases not matched to a gene. Germline-derived CDR1 and CDR2 are SGDLS and YYNGEE. This CDR3 comprises 16 residues. The CDR3 DNA is TGTGCCAGCAGCGTAGCCGTGGGAGGGGCCTACAATGAGCAGTTCTTC. It encodes CASSVAVGGAYNEQFF.

The chain links TRBV6-6 to TRBJ2-2; a weak D match, TRBD2 (6 bases). V was shortened by 5 bases and J by 5 bases, with 21 bases between the two germline ends. The CDR3 is 17 residues long. Germline V gives CDR1 MNHNY, CDR2 SVGAGI (reference sequence). The CDR3 loop reads CASSPGREPLVTGELFF. CDR3 bases: TGTGCCAGCAGTCCGGGACGGGAGCCGTTAGTGACCGGGGAGCTGTTTTTT.

This clone is a singleton in its sample. This chain joins TRBV28 and TRBJ1-6; tentatively, D is TRBD1 (5 bases). The CDR3 length is 16 residues. Deletions cut 4 bases from V and 9 bases from J, with 19 bases between. Germline V gene sequence: CDR1 MDHEN, CDR2 SYDVKM. The CDR3 nucleotides are TGTGCCAGCAGTTCCCCCCTTAGGGGTTATGGTTCACCCCTCCACTTT. It codes for CASSSPLRGYGSPLHF.

The chain is built from TRBV12-3 or TRBV12-4 and TRBJ1-5, with D possibly TRBD1 on 5 matching bases. This CDR3 contains 13 residues. V lost 10 bases to trimming and J lost 3 bases, with 13 bases between them. The CDR3 loop is CATGSAPNQPQHF. Written as DNA, the CDR3 is TGTGCCACAGGGTCGGCCCCCAATCAGCCCCAGCATTTT.

The chain joins TRBV5-8 to TRBJ2-1; D might be TRBD2 (6 bases). Trimming removed 3 bases from V and 4 bases from J, with 14 bases in between. The length of the CDR3 is 15 residues. The germline gives CDR1 SGHTS, CDR2 YDEGEE. The CDR3 reads CASSWGEQPYNEQFF. CDR3 sequence (DNA): TGTGCCAGCAGCTGGGGGGAACAGCCTTACAATGAGCAGTTCTTC. Full variable domain (rest looked up from reference TRBV5-8 and TRBJ2-1): EAGVTQSPTHLIKTRGQQATLRCSPISGHTSVYWYQQALGLGLQFLLWYDEGEERNRGNFPPRFSGRQFPNYSSELNVNALELEDSALYLCASSWGEQPYNEQFFGPGTRLTVL.

The chain combines TRBV28 with TRBJ2-6, with TRBD1 identical over 10 bases. Germline V gives CDR1 MDHEN, CDR2 SYDVKM. The CDR3 has 17 residues. Losses at the gene ends were 10 bases for V and 4 bases for J; bases not matched to a gene: 13. The CDR3 bases are TGTGCCATCGCGAGACAGGGGGCTGGTGCCGGGGCCAACGTCCTGACTTTC. Amino acid sequence: CAIARQGAGAGANVLTF. The full variable domain, its missing parts supplied by reference TRBV28 and TRBJ2-6, is DVKVTQSSRYLVKRTGEKVFLECVQDMDHENMFWYRQDPGLGLRLIYFSYDVKMKEKGDIPEGYSVSREKKERFSLILESASTNQTSMYLCAIARQGAGAGANVLTFGAGSRLTVL.